The 23 T cell receptor beta chains given below trace back to one sample, sequenced in a study of somatic mutations in cytotoxic T cells in rheumatoid arthritis (TCRdb year 2017). The library came from the immunoSEQ multiplex PCR assay. Sourced from immuneACCESS, this table was stored by TCRdb with only in-frame sequences that have V and J called. A share of the clones is absent; for the studies checked, an unresolved V gene accounts for under half, and the remainder has no known explanation. For this sample there are around 15,000 clones; roughly 82% appear just once. The top ten constitute 29% of the sample. Sequenced material: CD8+ T cells sorted from blood. The receptors shown here come from an adult with rheumatoid arthritis.

The V call is TRBV7-6, the J call TRBJ1-6; D might be TRBD1 (6 bases). Per the germline V gene, CDR1 is SGHVS and CDR2 is FNYEAQ. The ends were cut back, 4 bases at V and 6 bases at J, with 25 bases in the middle. This CDR3 comprises 19 residues. This chain's CDR3 is CASSSWSEGGRLPNSPLHF. The CDR3 region has the DNA TGTGCCAGCAGCTCTTGGTCGGAGGGGGGACGCCTCCCTAATTCACCCCTCCACTTT.

V gene TRBV4-1 combines with J gene TRBJ2-1, with D hard to call. Deletions cut 1 base from V and 2 bases from J, with 6 bases between. CDR1 and CDR2 (germline): MGHRA, YSYEKL. The length of the CDR3 is 14 residues. The CDR3 region has the DNA TGCGCCAGCAGCCAAGGTCCAGCCTACAATGAGCAGTTCTTC. Its translation: CASSQGPAYNEQFF.

A single count supports this clone. The chain couples TRBV14 to TRBJ1-1, with D possibly TRBD1 on 5 matching bases. Trimming cost V 4 bases and J 2 bases, with 8 bases left between them. The CDR3 has 13 amino acids. The germline V gene has CDR1 SGHDN and CDR2 FVKESK. In nucleotides, the CDR3 is TGTGCCAGCAGCCTTCAGGGTAACACTGAAGCTTTCTTT. As protein: CASSLQGNTEAFF.

V is TRBV6-1 and J is TRBJ2-2; 10 bases fit TRBD2. This CDR3 region has 14 residues. The germline gives CDR1 MNHNS, CDR2 SASEGT. V lost 11 bases, J lost 5 bases, and 8 bases stayed unmatched. The CDR3 sequence is CALQGTSETGELFF. CDR3 nucleotide sequence: TGTGCCTTACAAGGGACTAGCGAAACCGGGGAGCTGTTTTTT.

The J gene is TRBJ1-2, the V gene TRBV4-1; D uncertain. Per the germline V gene, CDR1 is MGHRA and CDR2 is YSYEKL. CDR3 length equals 13 residues. V shed 0 bases and J shed 10 bases, with 12 bases lying between them. The CDR3 sequence: CASSQDIPPSYTF. In DNA form, the CDR3 reads TGCGCCAGCAGCCAAGATATACCCCCATCCTACACCTTC.

The chain couples TRBV7-9 to TRBJ2-5; 8 positions match TRBD2. The J call may be incorrect, as the DNA end agrees better with TRBJ2-7. The germline gives CDR1 SEHNR, CDR2 FQNEAQ (reference sequence). CDR3 size: 12 residues. As DNA, the CDR3 is TGTGCCGGCACTAGCGGCTCCTACGAGCAGTACTTC. Protein product: CAGTSGSYEQYF.

In this sample, this clone turned up a few times. The chain is built from TRBV7-9 and TRBJ2-7; D could derive from TRBD1 or TRBD2 (5 bases each). Germline values: CDR1 SEHNR, CDR2 FQNEAQ (reference sequence). The length of the CDR3 is 14 residues. V was shortened by 2 bases and J by 4 bases, with 12 bases between the two germline ends. The CDR3 spells CASSLRDPSYEQYF. Written as DNA, the CDR3 is TGTGCCAGCAGCTTAAGGGACCCCTCGTACGAGCAGTACTTC.

The genes are TRBV9 and TRBJ1-1; no clear D. V was pared by 3 bases and J by 1 base, with 13 bases between. This CDR3 spans 15 amino acids. Germline V gives CDR1 SGDLS, CDR2 YYNGEE. As DNA, the CDR3 is TGTGCCAGCAGCGGGACCTCTGGATGGAACACTGAAGCTTTCTTT. Its protein product is CASSGTSGWNTEAFF. Complete variable domain (other parts from reference TRBV9 and TRBJ1-1): DSGVTQTPKHLITATGQRVTLRCSPRSGDLSVYWYQQSLDQGLQFLIQYYNGEERAKGNILERFSAQQFPDLHSELNLSSLELGDSALYFCASSGTSGWNTEAFFGQGTRLTVV.

J is TRBJ2-6 and V is TRBV7-1, with a tentative D call TRBD1 (5 bases). TRBV7-1 is reported as an ORF; its role is uncertain. V lost 5 bases, J lost 5 bases, and 19 bases lay in between. The CDR3 loop spans 17 amino acids. CDR3 amino acids: CASSNSVGQSRANVLTF. CDR3 in DNA: TGTGCCAGCAGCAATTCGGTAGGACAAAGTCGGGCCAACGTCCTGACTTTC.

The rearrangement uses TRBV28 and TRBJ1-1; tentative D call: TRBD1 (6 bases). V was pared by 6 bases and J by 0 bases, with 14 bases between. Germline CDR1 MDHEN, CDR2 SYDVKM. This CDR3 has 15 residues. The DNA for the CDR3 is TGTGCCAGCAGCACCGGGGGCACTCTGAACACTGAAGCTTTCTTT. Translated, it gives CASSTGGTLNTEAFF.

The chain joins TRBV7-8 to TRBJ1-1; no reliable D call. V dropped 3 bases and J dropped 4 bases, with 12 bases sitting between them. The germline CDR1 and CDR2 sequences are SGHVS and FQNEAQ. This CDR3 has 14 amino acids. The CDR3 nucleotides read TGTGCCAGCAGCTTGACGGGGATCCTCACTGAAGCTTTCTTT. This sequence encodes CASSLTGILTEAFF. The full variable domain, completed using reference TRBV7-8 and TRBJ1-1, is GAGVSQSPRYKVAKRGQDVALRCDPISGHVSLFWYQQALGQGPEFLTYFQNEAQLDKSGLPSDRFFAERPEGSVSTLKIQRTQQEDSAVYLCASSLTGILTEAFFGQGTRLTVV.

The J gene is TRBJ1-5, the V gene TRBV6-5; 7 bases match TRBD1. Germline assignment: CDR1 MNHEY and CDR2 SVGAGI. The ends lost 5 bases at V and 7 bases at J; junction bases unmatched: 8. This CDR3 is 14 amino acids long. The CDR3 nucleotides are TGTGCCAGCAGTGAGCAGGGGGGAGGGCAGCCCCAGCATTTT. It specifies CASSEQGGGQPQHF.

The genes are TRBV9 and TRBJ2-7, with 11 bases identical to TRBD1. Germline-derived CDR1 and CDR2 are SGDLS and YYNGEE. V dropped 3 bases and J dropped 3; count of bases not matched to a gene: 2. The CDR3 is 14 residues long. This CDR3 is CASSEGTGGYEQYF. Here the CDR3 DNA reads TGTGCCAGCAGCGAGGGGACAGGGGGCTACGAGCAGTACTTC. The full variable domain, completed using reference TRBV9 and TRBJ2-7, is DSGVTQTPKHLITATGQRVTLRCSPRSGDLSVYWYQQSLDQGLQFLIQYYNGEERAKGNILERFSAQQFPDLHSELNLSSLELGDSALYFCASSEGTGGYEQYFGPGTRLTVT.

This sequence joins TRBV7-8 and TRBJ1-1; D gene uncertain. The CDR3 is 15 amino acids. Looked up from germline, CDR1 is SGHVS and CDR2 is FQNEAQ. Trimming left V 5 bases short and J 8 bases short, with 21 bases between. CDR3 residues: CASSPAPTSLKEAFF. The CDR3 DNA is TGTGCCAGCAGCCCTGCCCCGACGAGTCTGAAGGAAGCTTTCTTT.

Only one count was recorded for this clone. The gene calls are TRBV5-6 and TRBJ2-2; perhaps TRBD2 as D (5 bases). The germline gives CDR1 SGHDT, CDR2 YYEEEE. This CDR3 has 15 residues. The ends were cut back, 5 bases at V and 9 bases at J, with 20 bases in the middle. The CDR3 here is CASRSTPLTGRELFF. Written as DNA, the CDR3 is TGTGCCAGCAGGTCGACACCCTTGACGGGGAGGGAGCTGTTTTTT.

In regard to this clone: At one boundary the junction diverges from the germline segment, which might be a read error. J is TRBJ2-1 and V is TRBV2; no firm D call. Germline V gene lookup returns CDR1 SNHLY and CDR2 FYNNEI. The CDR3 runs 16 residues. CDR3 nucleotide sequence: TGTGCCAGCAGTGACCCCAATCAGCATGCACACAATGAGCGGTTCTTC. Translating gives CASSDPNQHAHNERFF.

The rearrangement uses TRBV19 and TRBJ2-7; D is undetermined. The germline V gene has CDR1 LNHDA and CDR2 SQIVND (reference sequence). V shed 2 bases and J shed 0 bases, with 8 bases lying between them. The CDR3 totals 14 residues. The CDR3, as DNA: TGTGCCAGTAGTATATCTGACAACTCCTACGAGCAGTACTTC. Its translation: CASSISDNSYEQYF.

The chain employs TRBV7-9 and TRBJ2-5; 8 positions agree with TRBD2. CDR3 length: 14 residues. V was clipped by 5 bases and J by 2 bases; unmatched bases: 4. In germline, CDR1 is SEHNR, CDR2 FQNEAQ (reference sequence). The CDR3 protein is CASSPTSGQETQYF. The CDR3 DNA is TGTGCCAGCAGCCCCACTAGCGGACAAGAGACCCAGTACTTC.

The chain uses TRBV7-9 and TRBJ2-5, with D tentatively TRBD2 (5 bases). This CDR3 region has 15 residues. With 0 bases removed from V and 0 bases from J, the gap between germline ends came to 8 bases. Germline V lookup: CDR1 SEHNR, CDR2 FQNEAQ (reference sequence). CDR3 DNA: TGTGCCAGCAGCTTAGCGTTCGGGGACCAAGAGACCCAGTACTTC. It translates to CASSLAFGDQETQYF.

This clone has just a few counts. The chain couples TRBV7-9 to TRBJ2-7; D remains ambiguous. V dropped 1 base and J dropped 0 bases, with 10 bases sitting between them. The CDR3 loop spans 15 amino acids. The germline gives CDR1 SEHNR, CDR2 FQNEAQ (reference sequence). The CDR3 DNA reads as TGTGCCAGCAGCTTAGATACCGAGAACTCCTACGAGCAGTACTTC. This translates into CASSLDTENSYEQYF.

This clone showed up just once. This chain uses TRBV7-6 with TRBJ2-1, with 9 bases that match TRBD2. Germline V CDR1 and CDR2: SGHVS, FNYEAQ. This CDR3 is 16 amino acids long. J was trimmed by 0 bases and V by 5 bases; bases with no gene match: 5. The CDR3 region is CASSILSGGSYNEQFF. CDR3 coding DNA: TGTGCCAGCAGCATACTTAGCGGGGGCTCCTACAATGAGCAGTTCTTC.

This chain links TRBV30 with TRBJ1-4; unclear D gene. Trimming pared 7 bases from V and 2 bases from J, leaving 14 bases between. The germline V gene has CDR1 GTSNPN and CDR2 SVGIG (reference sequence). The CDR3 consists of 14 residues. The CDR3 DNA follows: TGTGCCTCAAAACGCGCCCCTACTAATGAAAAACTGTTTTTT. Translated: CASKRAPTNEKLFF.

This clone showed up just a few times. This rearrangement joins TRBV4-3 to TRBJ1-1; TRBD1 is a possible D gene (6 bases). The V gene lost 1 base and the J gene lost 4 bases, with 22 bases spanning the gap. Germline-derived CDR1 and CDR2 are LGHNA and YSLEER. CDR3 length: 18 residues. This CDR3 is CASSQGRVEGGFGTEAFF. The CDR3 nucleotides are TGCGCCAGCAGCCAAGGTCGGGTCGAGGGGGGCTTTGGCACTGAAGCTTTCTTT.